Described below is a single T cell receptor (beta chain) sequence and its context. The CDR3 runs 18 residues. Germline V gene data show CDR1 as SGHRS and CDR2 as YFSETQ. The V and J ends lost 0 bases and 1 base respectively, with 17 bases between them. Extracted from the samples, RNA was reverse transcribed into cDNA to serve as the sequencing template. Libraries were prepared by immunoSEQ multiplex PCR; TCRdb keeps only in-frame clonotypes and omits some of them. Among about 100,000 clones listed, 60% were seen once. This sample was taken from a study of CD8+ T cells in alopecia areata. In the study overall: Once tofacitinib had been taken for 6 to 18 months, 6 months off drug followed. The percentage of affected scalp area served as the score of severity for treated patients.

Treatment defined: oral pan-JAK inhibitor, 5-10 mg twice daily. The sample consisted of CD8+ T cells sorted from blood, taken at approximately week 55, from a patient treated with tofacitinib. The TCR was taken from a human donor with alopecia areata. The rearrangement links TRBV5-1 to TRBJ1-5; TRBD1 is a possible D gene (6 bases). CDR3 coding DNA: TGCGCCAGCAGCTTGGGGGCCAGGGGTCAAGGGAGCAATCAGCCCCAGCATTTT. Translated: CASSLGARGQGSNQPQHF.